The rows below give T cell receptor beta chains drawn from one sample of a study of identical twins. Using its own MiXCR run on the 5' RACE reads, TCRdb lists one record per CDR3 protein. Of a few hundred thousand distinct CDR3 sequences in the sample, approximately 9.6% were seen once. The same sample was also studied in work on yellow fever vaccine responses in identical twins.

The material sequenced was PBMCs. These receptor sequences come from a woman younger than 35 in good health. The conserved cysteine and the conserved F or W are not part of the CDR3 here. The order of the fields is CDR3 protein, V gene, clone size, CDR3 length. Size is stated for part of the rows, as once, few or many counts, or as a class when the clone is expanded.

CDR3aa: ASSPGTGNEQY
v_gene: TRBV5-6
abundance: few
len: 11

CDR3aa: ASSLGGREDTQY
v_gene: TRBV7-2
abundance: many
len: 12

CDR3aa: ASSSLLGTGELF
v_gene: TRBV2
abundance: few
len: 12

CDR3aa: ASWRGGRDEQF
v_gene: TRBV6-2/TRBV6-3
abundance: many
len: 11

CDR3aa: ASTHLGGYTDTQY
v_gene: TRBV6-1
abundance: .
len: 13

CDR3aa: ASRVRGAQPVNTQY
v_gene: TRBV13
abundance: .
len: 14

CDR3aa: AISGRDNQPQH
v_gene: TRBV7-8
abundance: few
len: 11

CDR3aa: ATSRDRRGYEQY
v_gene: TRBV15
abundance: many
len: 12

CDR3aa: ATRDPGDSSYEQY
v_gene: TRBV24-1
abundance: many
len: 13

CDR3aa: SARDHETGEGEQY
v_gene: TRBV20-1
abundance: few
len: 13

CDR3aa: ASSGQGSQY
v_gene: TRBV2
abundance: .
len: 9

CDR3aa: SAIIGGRTSTDTQY
v_gene: TRBV20-1
abundance: many
len: 14

CDR3aa: ASSLNSGGLDTQY
v_gene: TRBV5-1
abundance: few
len: 13

CDR3aa: SAPTSTDTQY
v_gene: TRBV20-1
abundance: many
len: 10

CDR3aa: ASSTNRGRETQY
v_gene: TRBV7-8
abundance: many
len: 12

CDR3aa: ASNEGLAGWGETQY
v_gene: TRBV6-1
abundance: .
len: 14

CDR3aa: ASSEVRETQY
v_gene: TRBV12-3/TRBV12-4
abundance: many
len: 10

CDR3aa: ASESNMNTEAF
v_gene: TRBV6-2/TRBV6-3
abundance: .
len: 11

CDR3aa: ASSQVWGQETQY
v_gene: TRBV4-1
abundance: many
len: 12

CDR3aa: ASSSSGRDRGYEQY
v_gene: TRBV5-6
abundance: few
len: 14

CDR3aa: ASSRQGGKLF
v_gene: TRBV7-9
abundance: many
len: 10

CDR3aa: ASSPGVHSSLFGSETQY
v_gene: TRBV4-2
abundance: once
len: 17

CDR3aa: ASSYSLHARRSNRFPGELF
v_gene: TRBV6-2/TRBV6-3
abundance: .
len: 19

CDR3aa: AIGSGGPYNEQF
v_gene: TRBV10-3
abundance: .
len: 12

CDR3aa: ASSQEGVMNTGELF
v_gene: TRBV4-3
abundance: few
len: 14

CDR3aa: ASSLVGSEQY
v_gene: TRBV7-2
abundance: few
len: 10

CDR3aa: ASSPQENEQF
v_gene: TRBV10-1
abundance: few
len: 10

CDR3aa: SVLLDTRTDTQY
v_gene: TRBV29-1
abundance: .
len: 12

CDR3aa: ASSLTSGNGYT
v_gene: TRBV5-1
abundance: .
len: 11

CDR3aa: SAPDRRGSGNTIY
v_gene: TRBV20-1
abundance: few
len: 13

CDR3aa: ASSHVFGRMNEQY
v_gene: TRBV3-1
abundance: few
len: 13